This TCR beta chain was documented in a study of blood T cell repertoires in COVID-19. Study in general: Sources were T cells, B-cell-depleted T cells, or PBMCs; the material itself was cDNA or gDNA.

Losses at the gene ends were 5 bases for V and 3 bases for J; bases not matched to a gene: 5. Looked up from germline, CDR1 is MDHEN and CDR2 is SYDVKM. This CDR3 region has 17 residues. Those who participated ranged in age from roughly 18 to 89 years and resided in about 24 US areas. Repertoires were generated with immunoSEQ multiplex PCR, while TCRdb's copy carries only in-frame clones and drops some. The repertoire consists of approximately 280,000 clones, with approximately 89% occurring once and the leading ten covering about 2%. Sample: PBMCs or T cells enriched from blood (not recorded which). The sequence was collected from a woman aged 60-75 years who had recovered from COVID-19. The chain carries TRBV28 and TRBJ2-1, with 15 bases that match TRBD2. The DNA of the CDR3 is TGTGCCAGCAGTCCCGGACTAGCGGGGGGGGTCTACAATGAGCAGTTCTTC. Translating it yields CASSPGLAGGVYNEQFF.